This T cell receptor beta chain came from a study of PD-1 blockade in classical Hodgkin lymphoma. This clone turned up a few times. Germline V gene lookup returns CDR1 SQVTM and CDR2 ANQGSEA. Trimming pared 8 bases from V and 3 bases from J, leaving 19 bases between. The length of the CDR3 is 14 residues. Generated by immunoSEQ multiplex PCR, the TCRdb table keeps only in-frame clones and is missing some. This table has 70,000 to 85,000 clones, 90% to 95% appearing once. The patients all showed relapse after autologous stem cell transplantation, while their brentuximab vedotin exposure varied. The chain joins TRBV29-1 to TRBJ1-1; D gene unclear. The TCR sequence derives from a human donor with classical Hodgkin lymphoma. This material consisted of peripheral blood mononuclear cells (PBMCs), taken at baseline. In DNA form, the CDR3 reads TGCAGCACGGGAGAGAGGAGTCGGGACACTGAAGCTTTCTTT. Its translation is CSTGERSRDTEAFF. The full variable domain, rest sourced from reference TRBV29-1 and TRBJ1-1, is SAVISQKPSRDICQRGTSLTIQCQVDSQVTMMFWYRQQPGQSLTLIATANQGSEATYESGFVIDKFPISRPNLTFSTLTVSNMSPEDSSIYLCSTGERSRDTEAFFGQGTRLTVV.